This TCR beta chain originates from a study of regulatory T cells in long-lasting Graves disease (dated by TCRdb to the early 2020s). With regard to the full study: Patients with newly diagnosed Graves' disease had been on antithyroid drugs for under 3 months. Persistent Graves' disease patients were compared with newly diagnosed Graves' disease patients by peripheral blood TCR sequencing and RNA sequencing. The study took place in China and was registered as a clinical trial. A total of around 35 samples underwent TCR sequencing, from about 13 patients with persistent Graves' disease and 20 or so patients with newly diagnosed Graves' disease.

CDR1 and CDR2 are read off the germline V gene as SNHLY and FYNNEI. The CDR3, cysteine through phenylalanine, is 15 amino acids long. Only CDR3 DNA remains: 45 bases, in frame from the first base. Trimming takes 11 bases off V and 5 bases off J; junction bases not matched to a gene: 7. The meaning of the sample's time point label: newly diagnosed GD, antithyroid drugs for less than 3 months. For both TCR sequencing and RNA sequencing, RNA was extracted from PBMCs using TRIzol. The diagnosis of Graves' disease followed American Thyroid Association guidelines. The patients came from an endocrinology department in Xi'an, China. Each patient gave 7 to 9.5 milliliters of peripheral blood, collected in an EDTA anticoagulant tube. Ficoll Paque Plus density gradient separation was used to isolate PBMCs, and no further T cell sorting was performed. An Agilent 2100 Bioanalyzer and agarose gel were used to check RNA quality, and a NanoDrop 2000 was used to measure RNA concentration.

The library relied on multiplex PCR. The sequencing machine was an Illumina HiSeq 4000. CDR3 regions were amplified by Arm-PCR with iRepertoire HTBI primers to construct TCR beta libraries. Before sequencing, the PCR products went through gel purification. Per the source publication's procedure: A total of fewer than 65 TRBV and about 13 TRBJ segments were identified across samples and were used for gene usage analysis of CDR3 amino acid clonotypes. Filtered high-quality paired reads were merged into contigs using COPE and FqMerger. BLAST was used to align contigs to IMGT TRBV, TRBD and TRBJ reference genes, with CDR3 defined following IMGT. Any clonotype with a frequency above 0.1% was counted as a highly expanded clone. Repertoire diversity was measured by Shannon entropy, and V-J evenness by the Gini coefficient. A clonotype found in more than one individual was treated as public. TCRdb reprocessed the public reads (quality trimming at Q25 with fastp, clone calling with MiXCR) and kept in-frame beta chains. Identical CDR3 protein sequences are pooled into one entry, listed with their most common genes and DNA. TCRdb, not the authors, supplied the V and J calls. The sample table records some 340,000 distinct CDR3 sequences; about an eighth of these occur just once. The biggest ten clones account for 18% of the sample.

Points the paper makes about the study in general: The authors noted that the small sample size was a limitation that may lower accuracy. Because the primary lesion, thyroid tissue, could not be accessed, the study looked at peripheral blood alone. More public clonotypes were shared among persistent patients (over 2,500) than among newly diagnosed patients (more than 950). Preferential use of TRBV28, TRBJ1-2 and TRBJ2-5 was observed in persistent disease, whereas TRBV20-1 and TRBJ2-1 were favored in newly diagnosed disease. Lower TCR Shannon entropy and fewer highly expanded clones were observed in persistent Graves' disease patients than in newly diagnosed patients, which suggested clonal expansion. Sequencing and analysis were restricted to the TCR beta chain.

Remarks on this clonotype: Its specific antigen is unknown. This may be a read error, as it is one base from a much larger clone.

This sample also belongs to another study, concerning T cells in Graves' hyperthyroidism and ophthalmopathy. Looking at the second paper: Stable Graves' hyperthyroidism was defined as the absence of progression to ophthalmopathy over 18 months of follow-up. Hyperthyroidism patients were newly diagnosed, with disease duration under 2 months, and aged 18 to 65 years. Patients with uncontrolled infections, other autoimmune diseases, pregnancy or lactation were excluded. Diagnoses relied on clinical symptoms, serum thyroxine and TRAb, thyroid ultrasound and orbital computed tomography. The first round of RT-PCR for the TCR CDR3 was performed with the HTBI primer set and the Qiagen OneStep RT-PCR kit. Blood samples also contained most of the expanded thyroid clonotypes (frequency above 0.001), which suggests that blood repertoires may reflect thyroid immune responses. Ophthalmopathy was separated from stable hyperthyroidism by a 13 V-J signature model, with over 85% sensitivity and about 81% specificity obtained in cross-validation and 80%/75% obtained in testing. In validation, the model predicted progression to ophthalmopathy a median of roughly 6.2 months before onset, with approximately 68% sensitivity and 72.22% specificity. A discovery cohort of approximately 97 patients, 43 with Graves' ophthalmopathy and 57 with stable Graves' hyperthyroidism, was used to find distinguishing TCR V-J signatures. Whether ophthalmopathy could be predicted prospectively was tested in an independent validation cohort made up of about 18 hyperthyroidism patients plus 17 patients who later progressed to ophthalmopathy. The roughly 100 discovery patients were randomly split 7:3 into training and test sets. Thyroid tissue and blood T-cell repertoires from six Graves' hyperthyroidism patients were also compared in the study. Once sampling was done, hyperthyroidism patients were given methimazole at a starting dose of 30 mg daily, whereas ophthalmopathy patients were given high-dose intravenous methylprednisolone. The libraries were constructed in a second round of multiplex PCR and then size-selected and purified. Sequencing of the libraries was done on an Illumina HiSeq2000 using paired-end 100 bp reads. SOAPnuke was used to process the raw data, removing reads that contained adapters or uncalled bases, had a mean Phred below 15, or lacked an exact match to the constant primer or identifier. COPE v1.2.5 was used to merge the high-quality paired reads, and each unique nucleotide sequence was defined as a clonotype. Clonotypes were aligned to IMGT TRBV, TRBD and TRBJ reference segments using MiTCR v1.1. The analysis included only V-J combinations with a frequency above 0.0001, which together covered around 99% of the repertoires. A TCS score was defined as the ratio of F50 (clonal expansion) to E x V (chaos), with BLOSUM62-based TCRdist applied between CDR3 peptides within each V-J. Welch's t-statistics and random forest reduced several hundred V-J features to 13, which were used in a naive Bayes classifier (R e1071). No statistical method was used to fix the sample size in advance, and group allocation was not hidden from the investigators. The paper describes TCR Vbeta CDR3 sequencing of more than 120 peripheral blood samples, made up of roughly 45 ophthalmopathy patients, around 73 hyperthyroidism patients and about 17 progressor patients.

The chain is made from TRBV2 and TRBJ2-1, and 15 junctional nucleotides match TRBD2. This material consisted of peripheral blood mononuclear cells (PBMCs), taken at new diagnosis, from a patient treated with antithyroid drugs. This sequence originates from a woman younger than 30 with Graves disease. Donor details come from another sample of the same person, matched by shared clones. The CDR3 amino acid sequence is: CAGRTSGGANNEQFF. The sequence in DNA is TGTGCCGGACGGACTAGCGGGGGGGCCAACAATGAGCAGTTCTTC.